These 21 T cell receptor beta chains came from one sample sequenced in a study of memory CD4+ T cells and cytomegalovirus serostatus. The data were produced by immunoSEQ multiplex PCR, yet TCRdb's version contains in-frame clones alone and is incomplete. Of some 80,000 clones listed, roughly 80% are singletons. Single viable CD3+CD4+CD8-CD45RO+ cells were sorted as the memory CD4+ T cells. Material for sequencing was memory CD4+ T cells from blood. The receptor set was obtained from an adult in good health and CMV-seronegative.

The gene calls are TRBV2 and TRBJ1-2; D not certain. Germline CDR1 SNHLY, CDR2 FYNNEI. This CDR3 spans 12 amino acids. Trimming removed 7 bases from V and 8 bases from J, with 14 bases in between. CDR3 sequence: CASNWGVRGYTF. The CDR3 DNA reads TGTGCCAGCAACTGGGGAGTGAGGGGCTACACCTTC.

The rearrangement links TRBV11-2 to TRBJ1-4; TRBD1 matches 9 bases. Germline values: CDR1 SGHAT, CDR2 FQNNGV. The V segment lost 5 bases and the J segment 16 bases; nucleotides outside the gene matches: 17. This CDR3 contains 15 residues. CDR3 nucleotides: TGTGCCAGCAGCACAAAAACCGGGACAGGGCAAATTGAGTTTTTT. It codes for CASSTKTGTGQIEFF.

V is TRBV7-3 and J is TRBJ1-1; D is undetermined. This CDR3 contains 13 residues. V was pared by 2 bases and J by 7 bases, with 11 bases between. In germline, CDR1 is SGHTA, CDR2 FQGTGA. The CDR3 here is CASSLGFGVEAFF. The DNA for the CDR3 is TGTGCCAGCAGCTTAGGGTTTGGCGTTGAAGCTTTCTTT.

The J gene is TRBJ1-3, the V gene TRBV30, with D unclear. Per the germline V gene, CDR1 is GTSNPN and CDR2 is SVGIG (reference sequence). V dropped 8 bases and J dropped 2 bases, with 13 bases sitting between them. The CDR3 contains 13 residues. The CDR3 DNA is TGTGCCCTTCTTCTAAGAGCTGGAAACACCATATATTTT. Translated: CALLLRAGNTIYF.

The chain carries TRBV5-1 and TRBJ1-6; TRBD1 aligns across 7 bases. This CDR3 has 16 residues. J gave up 4 bases and V 0 bases, and 4 bases lay outside the gene matches. Looked up from germline, CDR1 is SGHRS and CDR2 is YFSETQ. CDR3: CASSLGQGIYNSPLHF. The CDR3 DNA reads as TGCGCCAGCAGCTTGGGACAGGGTATATATAATTCACCCCTCCACTTT.

This chain joins TRBV7-8 and TRBJ1-5, with a weak D call TRBD1 (5 bases). The CDR3 runs to 14 residues. V dropped 1 base and J dropped 9 bases, with 13 bases sitting between them. CDR1 SGHVS and CDR2 FQNEAQ come from the germline V gene. The DNA of the CDR3 is TGTGCCAGCAGCTTAGAAGCACAGGCTCTGCCCCAGCATTTT. This gives the protein CASSLEAQALPQHF.

A single count supports this clone. The gene calls are TRBV18 and TRBJ2-5; no firm D call. The V and J ends lost 6 bases and 5 bases respectively, with 10 bases between them. Germline CDR1 KGHSH, CDR2 LQKENI. The CDR3 loop spans 12 amino acids. CDR3 sequence: CASSVLRETQYF. The CDR3 coding sequence is TGTGCCAGCTCTGTGCTCCGGGAGACCCAGTACTTC.

The chain recombines TRBV28 with TRBJ1-5; 7 positions agree with TRBD1. Unmatched junction bases numbered 7, after V lost 4 bases and J lost 1 base. The CDR3 has 16 amino acids. CDR1 is MDHEN, CDR2 SYDVKM, per germline. DNA for the CDR3: TGTGCCAGCAGTTCAGGGGGGGAGAGAAGCAATCAGCCCCAGCATTTT. Translated: CASSSGGERSNQPQHF. Together with reference TRBV28 and TRBJ1-5, the CDR3 gives the full variable domain: DVKVTQSSRYLVKRTGEKVFLECVQDMDHENMFWYRQDPGLGLRLIYFSYDVKMKEKGDIPEGYSVSREKKERFSLILESASTNQTSMYLCASSSGGERSNQPQHFGDGTRLSIL.

The chain is built from TRBV10-3 and TRBJ1-1; D may be TRBD1 (6 bases). Trimming removed 3 bases from V and 1 base from J, with 12 bases in between. The CDR3 sequence is 15 residues long. CDR1 is ENHRY, CDR2 SYGVKD, per germline. In DNA, the CDR3 is TGTGCCATCAGTGACAGGGGACGGCCGAACACTGAAGCTTTCTTT. It encodes CAISDRGRPNTEAFF.

V usage is TRBV6-5 and J usage is TRBJ1-5, with D maybe TRBD1 (6 bases). This CDR3 region has 16 residues. V lost 2 bases and J lost 0, with 11 bases in between. Germline values: CDR1 MNHEY, CDR2 SVGAGI. CDR3 nucleotides: TGTGCCAGCAGTTACCCACAGGGAATTAGCAATCAGCCCCAGCATTTT. Encoded protein: CASSYPQGISNQPQHF.

The gene calls are TRBV7-9 and TRBJ2-7; D is undetermined. There are 12 residues in the CDR3. The germline V and J ends were trimmed by 0 bases and 3 bases, with 3 bases remaining between them. In germline, CDR1 is SEHNR, CDR2 FQNEAQ (reference sequence). In DNA form, the CDR3 reads TGTGCCAGCAGCTTAGCTGACTACGAGCAGTACTTC. Its protein is CASSLADYEQYF.

This clone was seen only a few times. Other DNA sequences within the sample encode an identical CDR3. The J gene is TRBJ1-2, the V gene TRBV30; no clear D gene. CDR3 length: 11 amino acids. Germline CDR1 and CDR2: GTSNPN and SVGIG (reference sequence). The V gene lost 4 bases and the J gene lost 4 bases, with 7 bases spanning the gap. The CDR3 DNA follows: TGTGCCTGGACGGGGTTCTATGGCTACACCTTC. It specifies CAWTGFYGYTF.

The V and J genes are TRBV30 and TRBJ2-5; no reliable D call. V lost 5 bases, J lost 1 base, and 11 bases lay in between. Per the germline V gene, CDR1 is GTSNPN and CDR2 is SVGIG (reference sequence). This CDR3 is built from 13 residues. The CDR3 region has the DNA TGTGCCTGGTGTTCACCGGCCCAAGAGACCCAGTACTTC. Amino acid sequence: CAWCSPAQETQYF.

CDR3 sequence: CASGGQMLGETQYF. The DNA for the CDR3 is TGTGCCAGTGGCGGACAGATGCTTGGGGAGACCCAGTACTTC. The gene calls are TRBV19 and TRBJ2-5; TRBD1 might be the D (6 bases). V lost 8 bases to trimming and J lost 5 bases, with 18 bases between them. CDR1 and CDR2 (germline): LNHDA, SQIVND (reference sequence). The length of the CDR3 is 14 residues.

The CDR3 region has the DNA TGTGCCAGCAGCTTGCGGACAGATAACACCGGGGAGCTGTTTTTT. It encodes CASSLRTDNTGELFF. The V call is TRBV7-6, the J call TRBJ2-2; weak D call: TRBD1 (6 bases). CDR1 SGHVS and CDR2 FNYEAQ come from the germline V gene. V lost 3 bases and J lost 2, with 10 bases in between. This CDR3 is built from 15 residues.

This chain connects TRBV7-9 to TRBJ2-1; 9 bases line up with TRBD1. From germline, CDR1 is SEHNR and CDR2 FQNEAQ (reference sequence). Germline trimming cut 5 bases from V and 4 bases from J; bases unmatched to any gene: 12. The CDR3 consists of 17 residues. The CDR3 protein is CASSTPIRGQGYNEQFF. As DNA, the CDR3 is TGTGCCAGCAGCACGCCAATTCGGGGACAGGGTTACAATGAGCAGTTCTTC.

The CDR3 region has the DNA TGTGCCAGCAGCGTCTTAAGCACCGGGGAGCTGTTTTTT. It codes for CASSVLSTGELFF. The chain couples TRBV9 to TRBJ2-2; no reliable D call. Between the trimmed V and J ends, which lost 2 bases and 4 bases, there was a span of 6 bases. Germline V gene lookup returns CDR1 SGDLS and CDR2 YYNGEE. This CDR3 is 13 amino acids long.

The count of this clone is one. The chain couples TRBV7-6 to TRBJ1-5; 7 nucleotides agree with TRBD1. V gave up 6 bases and J gave up 4 bases; unmatched junction bases: 9. The CDR3 covers 15 residues. The germline V gene has CDR1 SGHVS and CDR2 FNYEAQ. CDR3 sequence (DNA): TGTGCCAGCAGTTCTCTGGGACAGCCTAATCAGCCCCAGCATTTT. It encodes CASSSLGQPNQPQHF.

This clone showed up just a few times. The V call is TRBV6-1, the J call TRBJ1-1; tentatively, D is TRBD1 (6 bases). Germline-derived CDR1 and CDR2 are MNHNS and SASEGT. V shed 7 bases and J shed 2 bases, with 17 bases lying between them. This CDR3 is built from 15 residues. CDR3 amino acids: CASTRVQGGNTEAFF. The CDR3 region has the DNA TGTGCCAGCACGAGGGTACAGGGAGGCAACACTGAAGCTTTCTTT.

This chain links TRBV19 with TRBJ1-5; no clear D gene. This CDR3 has 14 residues. V lost 1 base to trimming and J lost 11 bases, with 15 bases between them. The germline V gene has CDR1 LNHDA and CDR2 SQIVND (reference sequence). CDR3 DNA sequence: TGTGCCAGTAGTATAGCAAGTTCGACTTGGTCCCAGCATTTT. Residues: CASSIASSTWSQHF.

V gene TRBV5-6 combines with J gene TRBJ1-1; 8 bases match TRBD1. CDR3 length: 12 residues. Germline V gives CDR1 SGHDT, CDR2 YYEEEE. Germline trimming cut 4 bases from V and 10 bases from J; bases unmatched to any gene: 6. The DNA of the CDR3 is TGTGCCAGCAGCGCCAGGGGGCCGGTAGCTTTCTTT. Its protein product is CASSARGPVAFF.